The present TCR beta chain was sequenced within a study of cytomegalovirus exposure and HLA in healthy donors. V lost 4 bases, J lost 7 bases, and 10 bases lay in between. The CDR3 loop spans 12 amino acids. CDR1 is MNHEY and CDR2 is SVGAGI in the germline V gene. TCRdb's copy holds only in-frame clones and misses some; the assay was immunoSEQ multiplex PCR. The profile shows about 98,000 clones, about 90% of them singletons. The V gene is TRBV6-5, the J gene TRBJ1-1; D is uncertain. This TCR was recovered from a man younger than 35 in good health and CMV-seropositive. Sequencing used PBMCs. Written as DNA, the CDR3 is TGTGCCAGCAGTTCATCCAGTGATGAAGCTTTCTTT. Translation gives CASSSSSDEAFF.